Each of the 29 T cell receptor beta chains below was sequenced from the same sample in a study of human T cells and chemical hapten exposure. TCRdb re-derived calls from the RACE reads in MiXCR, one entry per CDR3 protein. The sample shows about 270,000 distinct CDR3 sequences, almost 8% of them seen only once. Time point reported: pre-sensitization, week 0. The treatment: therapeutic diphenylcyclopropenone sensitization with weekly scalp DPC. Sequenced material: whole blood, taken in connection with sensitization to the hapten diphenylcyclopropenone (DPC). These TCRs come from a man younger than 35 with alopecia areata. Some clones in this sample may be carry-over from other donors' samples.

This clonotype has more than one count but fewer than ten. CDR3 region: CATSEYDRTTGELFF. In DNA form, the CDR3 reads TGTGCCACCAGTGAATACGACAGGACCACCGGGGAGCTGTTTTTT. The chain couples TRBV24-1 to TRBJ2-2; TRBD1 is a possible D gene (6 bases). The ends were cut back, 4 bases at V and 4 bases at J, with 12 bases in the middle. This CDR3 is 15 amino acids long. Looked up from germline, CDR1 is KGHDR and CDR2 is SFDVKD.

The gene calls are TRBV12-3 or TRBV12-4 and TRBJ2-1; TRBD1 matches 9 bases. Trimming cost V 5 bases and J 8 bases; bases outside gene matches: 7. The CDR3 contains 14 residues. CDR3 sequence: CASSPGQGWYEQFF. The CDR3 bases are TGTGCCAGCAGTCCGGGACAGGGTTGGTATGAGCAGTTCTTC.

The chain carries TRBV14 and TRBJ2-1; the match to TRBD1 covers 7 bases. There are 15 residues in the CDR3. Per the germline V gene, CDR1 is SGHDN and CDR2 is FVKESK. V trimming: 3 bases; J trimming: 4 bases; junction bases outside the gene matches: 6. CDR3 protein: CASSQLGTAYNEQFF. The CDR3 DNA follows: TGTGCCAGCAGCCAGCTTGGGACAGCTTACAATGAGCAGTTCTTC.

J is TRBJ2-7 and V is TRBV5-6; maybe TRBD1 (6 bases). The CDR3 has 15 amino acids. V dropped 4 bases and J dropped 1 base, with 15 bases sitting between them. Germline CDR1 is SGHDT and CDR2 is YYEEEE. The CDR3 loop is CASSLQGIMSYEQYF. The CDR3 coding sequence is TGTGCCAGCAGCCTACAGGGAATCATGTCCTACGAGCAGTACTTC.

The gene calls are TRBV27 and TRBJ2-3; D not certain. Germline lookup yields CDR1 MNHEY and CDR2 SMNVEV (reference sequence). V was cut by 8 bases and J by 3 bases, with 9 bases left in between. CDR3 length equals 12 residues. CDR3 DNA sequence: TGTGCCAGCCAAGGTGTAACAGATACGCAGTATTTT. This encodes CASQGVTDTQYF.

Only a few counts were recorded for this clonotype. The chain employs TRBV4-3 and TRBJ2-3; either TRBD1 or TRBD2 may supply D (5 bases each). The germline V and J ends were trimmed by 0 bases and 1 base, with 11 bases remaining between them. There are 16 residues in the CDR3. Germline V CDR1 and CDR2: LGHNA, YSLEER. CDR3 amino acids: CASSQDGRGGTDTQYF. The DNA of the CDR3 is TGCGCCAGCAGCCAAGATGGAAGGGGAGGCACAGATACGCAGTATTTT.

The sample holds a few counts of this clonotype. CDR3 residues: CASSHRLSGGKSEQFF. The CDR3 DNA sequence: TGCGCCAGCAGCCACCGCTTGAGCGGGGGAAAATCTGAGCAGTTCTTC. The V and J genes are TRBV4-3 and TRBJ2-1, with 8 bases matching TRBD2. The V gene's germline CDR1 is LGHNA and CDR2 YSLEER. This CDR3 spans 16 amino acids. V gave up 3 bases and J gave up 9 bases; unmatched junction bases: 13.

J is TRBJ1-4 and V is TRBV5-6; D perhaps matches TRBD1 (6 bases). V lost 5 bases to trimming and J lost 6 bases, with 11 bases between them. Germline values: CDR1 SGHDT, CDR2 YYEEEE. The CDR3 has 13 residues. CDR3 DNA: TGTGCCAGCAGGCCAAGACAGGATGAAAAACTGTTTTTT. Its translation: CASRPRQDEKLFF.

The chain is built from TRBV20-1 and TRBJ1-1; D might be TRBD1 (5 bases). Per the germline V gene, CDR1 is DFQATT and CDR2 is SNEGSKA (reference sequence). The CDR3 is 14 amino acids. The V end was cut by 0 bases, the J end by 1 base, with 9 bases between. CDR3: CSAREGPGNTEAFF. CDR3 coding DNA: TGCAGTGCTAGAGAGGGACCTGGGAACACTGAAGCTTTCTTT.

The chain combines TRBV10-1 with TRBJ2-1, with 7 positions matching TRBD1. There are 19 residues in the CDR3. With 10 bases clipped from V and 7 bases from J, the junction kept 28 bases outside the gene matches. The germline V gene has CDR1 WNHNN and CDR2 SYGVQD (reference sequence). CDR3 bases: TGCGCCAACCCAACCGCCGCCTTACAGGGGAATCGACCAAAAAATGAGCAGTTCTTC. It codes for CANPTAALQGNRPKNEQFF.

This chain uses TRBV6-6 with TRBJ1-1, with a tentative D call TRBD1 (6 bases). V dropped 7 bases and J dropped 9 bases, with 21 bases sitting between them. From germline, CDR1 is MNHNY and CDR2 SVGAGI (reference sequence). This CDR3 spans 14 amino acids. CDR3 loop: CASTEKTGPRQAFF. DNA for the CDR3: TGTGCCAGCACTGAGAAAACAGGGCCCCGGCAAGCTTTCTTT.

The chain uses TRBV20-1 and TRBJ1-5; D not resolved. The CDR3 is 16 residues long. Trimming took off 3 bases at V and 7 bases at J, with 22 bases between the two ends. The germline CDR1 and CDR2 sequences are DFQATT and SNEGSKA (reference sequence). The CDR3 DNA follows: TGCAGTGCTAGTGAGCTGTGGGTCGGGGATGGGCAGCCCCAGCATTTT. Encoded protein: CSASELWVGDGQPQHF.

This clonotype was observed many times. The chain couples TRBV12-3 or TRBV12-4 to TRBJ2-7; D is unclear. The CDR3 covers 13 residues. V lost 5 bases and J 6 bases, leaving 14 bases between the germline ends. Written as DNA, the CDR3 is TGTGCCAGCAGTCCGCGACTGCAATCCGAGCAGTACGTC. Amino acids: CASSPRLQSEQYV.

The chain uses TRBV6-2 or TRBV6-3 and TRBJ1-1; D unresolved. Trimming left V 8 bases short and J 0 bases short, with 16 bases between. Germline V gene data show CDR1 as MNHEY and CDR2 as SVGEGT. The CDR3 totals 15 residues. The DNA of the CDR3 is TGTGCCAGCCGACTAGGCTGGCAATTGAACACTGAAGCTTTCTTT. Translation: CASRLGWQLNTEAFF.

CDR3 bases: TGTGCCAGCACCATTGAGAGAGCCTACGAGCAGTACTTC. This encodes CASTIERAYEQYF. This chain links TRBV12-3 or TRBV12-4 with TRBJ2-7; D not certain. The germline V and J ends were trimmed by 7 bases and 2 bases, with 12 bases remaining between them. CDR3 length: 13 amino acids.

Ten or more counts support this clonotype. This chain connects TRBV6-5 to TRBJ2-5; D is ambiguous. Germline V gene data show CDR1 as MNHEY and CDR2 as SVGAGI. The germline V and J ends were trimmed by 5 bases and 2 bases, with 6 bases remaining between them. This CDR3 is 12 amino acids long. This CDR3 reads CASSQEQETQYF. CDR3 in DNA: TGTGCCAGCAGTCAAGAACAAGAGACCCAGTACTTC.

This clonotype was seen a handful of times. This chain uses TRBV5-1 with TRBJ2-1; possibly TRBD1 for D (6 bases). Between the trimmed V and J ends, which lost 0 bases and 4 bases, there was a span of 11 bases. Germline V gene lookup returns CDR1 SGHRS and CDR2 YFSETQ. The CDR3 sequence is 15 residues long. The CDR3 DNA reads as TGCGCCAGCAGCTTGGCAGGAGGACAGTACAATGAGCAGTTCTTC. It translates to CASSLAGGQYNEQFF.

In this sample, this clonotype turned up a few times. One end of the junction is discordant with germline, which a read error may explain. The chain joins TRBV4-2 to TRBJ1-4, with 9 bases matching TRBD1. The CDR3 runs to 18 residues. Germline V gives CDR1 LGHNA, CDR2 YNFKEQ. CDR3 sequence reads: CASSQDPGQGLTNEELFF. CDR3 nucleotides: TGTGCCAGCAGCCAAGATCCGGGACAGGGTTTAACTAATGAAGAACTGTTTTTT.

The DNA of the CDR3 is TGTGCCAGCTCTTACGGCAGTGCGAACACTGAAGCTTTCTTT. This encodes CASSYGSANTEAFF. V and J are TRBV6-2 or TRBV6-3 and TRBJ1-1; no clear D gene. The germline V gene encodes CDR1 MNHEY and CDR2 SVGEGT. V dropped 8 bases and J dropped 1 base, with 14 bases sitting between them. The CDR3 is 14 amino acids.

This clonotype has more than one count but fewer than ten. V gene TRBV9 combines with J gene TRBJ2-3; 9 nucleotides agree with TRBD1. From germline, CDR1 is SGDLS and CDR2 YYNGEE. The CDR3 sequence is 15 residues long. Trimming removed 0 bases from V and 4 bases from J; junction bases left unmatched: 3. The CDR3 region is CASSVGDRDSDTQYF. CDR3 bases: TGTGCCAGCAGCGTAGGGGACAGGGACTCAGATACGCAGTATTTT. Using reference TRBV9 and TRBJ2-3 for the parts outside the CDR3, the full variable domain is DSGVTQTPKHLITATGQRVTLRCSPRSGDLSVYWYQQSLDQGLQFLIQYYNGEERAKGNILERFSAQQFPDLHSELNLSSLELGDSALYFCASSVGDRDSDTQYFGPGTRLTVL.

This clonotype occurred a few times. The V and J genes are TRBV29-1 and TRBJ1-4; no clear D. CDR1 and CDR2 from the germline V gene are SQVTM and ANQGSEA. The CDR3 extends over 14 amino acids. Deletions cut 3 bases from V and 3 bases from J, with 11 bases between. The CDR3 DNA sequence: TGCAGCGTTGAGAAGGGAACAGCTAATGAAAAACTGTTTTTT. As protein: CSVEKGTANEKLFF.

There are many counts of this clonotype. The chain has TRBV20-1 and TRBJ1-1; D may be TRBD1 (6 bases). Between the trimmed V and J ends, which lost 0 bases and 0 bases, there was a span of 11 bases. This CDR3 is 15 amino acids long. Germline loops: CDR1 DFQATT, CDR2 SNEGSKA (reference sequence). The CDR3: CSARERGGLNTEAFF. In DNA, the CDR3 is TGCAGTGCTAGAGAACGGGGGGGCTTGAACACTGAAGCTTTCTTT.

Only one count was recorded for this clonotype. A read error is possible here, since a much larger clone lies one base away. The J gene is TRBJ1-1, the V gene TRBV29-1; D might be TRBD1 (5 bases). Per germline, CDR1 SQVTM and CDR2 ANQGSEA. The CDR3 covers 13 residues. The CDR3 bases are TGCAGCGGTGGGGGTGCCGAGAACACTGTAGCTTTCTTT. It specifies CSGGGAENTVAFF.

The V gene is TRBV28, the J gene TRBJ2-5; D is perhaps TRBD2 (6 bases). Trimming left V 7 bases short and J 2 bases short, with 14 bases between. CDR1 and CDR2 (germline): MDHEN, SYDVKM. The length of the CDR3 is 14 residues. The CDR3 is CASIPPGTQETQYF. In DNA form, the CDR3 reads TGTGCCAGCATTCCCCCGGGGACTCAAGAGACCCAGTACTTC.

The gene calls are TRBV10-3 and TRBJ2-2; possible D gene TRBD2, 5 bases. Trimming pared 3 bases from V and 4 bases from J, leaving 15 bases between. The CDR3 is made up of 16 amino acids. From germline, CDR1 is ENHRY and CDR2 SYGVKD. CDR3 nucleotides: TGTGCCATCAGTGAAGATGGTAGCGCCATCACCGGGGAGCTGTTTTTT. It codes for CAISEDGSAITGELFF.

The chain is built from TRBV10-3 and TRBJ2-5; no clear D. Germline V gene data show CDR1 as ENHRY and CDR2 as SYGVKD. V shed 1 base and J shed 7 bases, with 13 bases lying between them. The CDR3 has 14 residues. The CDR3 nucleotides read TGTGCCATCAGTGAGTTTGAAAGTCCTGGGACCCAGTACTTC. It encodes CAISEFESPGTQYF.

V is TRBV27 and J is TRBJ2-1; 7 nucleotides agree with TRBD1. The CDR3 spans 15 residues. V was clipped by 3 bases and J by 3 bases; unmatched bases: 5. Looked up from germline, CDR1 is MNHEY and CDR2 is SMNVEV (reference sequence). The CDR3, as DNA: TGTGCCAGCAGTTTCGACAGGGCGGGCTACAATGAGCAGTTCTTC. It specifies CASSFDRAGYNEQFF.

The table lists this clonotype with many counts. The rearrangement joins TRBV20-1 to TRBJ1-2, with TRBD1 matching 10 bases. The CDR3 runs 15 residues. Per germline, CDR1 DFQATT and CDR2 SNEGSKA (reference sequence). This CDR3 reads CSPQAGTGDNYGYTF. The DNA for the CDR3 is TGCAGCCCTCAGGCCGGGACAGGGGACAACTATGGCTACACCTTC.

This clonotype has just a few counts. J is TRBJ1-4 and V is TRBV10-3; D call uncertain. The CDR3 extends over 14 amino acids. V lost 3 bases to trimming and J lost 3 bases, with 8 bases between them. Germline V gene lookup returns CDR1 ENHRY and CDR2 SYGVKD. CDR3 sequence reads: CAISDGSANEKLFF. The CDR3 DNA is TGTGCCATCAGTGATGGGTCGGCTAATGAAAAACTGTTTTTT.